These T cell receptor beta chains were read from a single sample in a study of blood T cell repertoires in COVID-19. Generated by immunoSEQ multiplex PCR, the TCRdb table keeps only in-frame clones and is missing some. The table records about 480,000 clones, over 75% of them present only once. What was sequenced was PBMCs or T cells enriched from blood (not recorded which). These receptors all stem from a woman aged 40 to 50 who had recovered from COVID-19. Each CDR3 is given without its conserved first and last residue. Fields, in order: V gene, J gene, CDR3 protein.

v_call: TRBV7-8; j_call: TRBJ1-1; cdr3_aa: ASSTTGGAYLVPPEAF
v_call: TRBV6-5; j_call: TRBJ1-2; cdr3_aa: ASSYSGSANYGYT
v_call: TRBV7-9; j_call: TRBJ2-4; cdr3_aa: ASGALRGLENIQY
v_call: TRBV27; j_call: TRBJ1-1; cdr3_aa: ASSWSGQQNTEAF
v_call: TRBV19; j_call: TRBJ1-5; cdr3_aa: ASTRGNQPQH
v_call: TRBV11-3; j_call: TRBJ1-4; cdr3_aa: ASSFGGGSNEKLF
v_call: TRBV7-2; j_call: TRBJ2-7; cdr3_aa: ASSTDRLSSYEQY
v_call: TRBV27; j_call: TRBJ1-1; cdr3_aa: ASSPVQAFEAF
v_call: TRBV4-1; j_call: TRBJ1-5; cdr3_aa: ASSQMTGVSNQPQH
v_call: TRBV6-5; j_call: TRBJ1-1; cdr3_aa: ASSFLQENTEAF
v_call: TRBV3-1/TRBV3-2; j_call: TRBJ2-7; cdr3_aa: ASSLSSYEQY
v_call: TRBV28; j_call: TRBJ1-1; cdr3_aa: ASSDTQGSTEAF
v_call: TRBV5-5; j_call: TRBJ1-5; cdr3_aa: ASSRTGSDQPQH
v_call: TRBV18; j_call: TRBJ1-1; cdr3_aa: ASSPRQDTNTEAF
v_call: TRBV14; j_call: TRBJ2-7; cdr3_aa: ASSQDPGGAGEQY
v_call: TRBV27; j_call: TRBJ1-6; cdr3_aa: ASSSLSPSSYNSPLH
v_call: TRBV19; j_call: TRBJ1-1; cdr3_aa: ASSIGQSNTEAF
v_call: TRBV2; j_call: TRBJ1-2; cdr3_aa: ASSRDRVEVNGYT
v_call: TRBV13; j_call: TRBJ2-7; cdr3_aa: ASSLISTSRSYEQY
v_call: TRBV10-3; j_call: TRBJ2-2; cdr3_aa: AIRATEAGELF
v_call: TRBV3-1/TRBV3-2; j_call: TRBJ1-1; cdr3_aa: ASSQDGRAPLEAF
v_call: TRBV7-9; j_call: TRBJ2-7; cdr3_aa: ASSSGTGVPDEQY
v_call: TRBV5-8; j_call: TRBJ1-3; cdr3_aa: ASSSGQSGNTIY
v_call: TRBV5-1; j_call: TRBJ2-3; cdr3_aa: ASRILVGTDTQY
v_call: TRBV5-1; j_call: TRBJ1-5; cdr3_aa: ASSFPPGGPGQPQH
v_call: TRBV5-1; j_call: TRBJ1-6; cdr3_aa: ASSLGQGPYNSPLH
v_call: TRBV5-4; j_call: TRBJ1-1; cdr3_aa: ASSVNRGNTEAF